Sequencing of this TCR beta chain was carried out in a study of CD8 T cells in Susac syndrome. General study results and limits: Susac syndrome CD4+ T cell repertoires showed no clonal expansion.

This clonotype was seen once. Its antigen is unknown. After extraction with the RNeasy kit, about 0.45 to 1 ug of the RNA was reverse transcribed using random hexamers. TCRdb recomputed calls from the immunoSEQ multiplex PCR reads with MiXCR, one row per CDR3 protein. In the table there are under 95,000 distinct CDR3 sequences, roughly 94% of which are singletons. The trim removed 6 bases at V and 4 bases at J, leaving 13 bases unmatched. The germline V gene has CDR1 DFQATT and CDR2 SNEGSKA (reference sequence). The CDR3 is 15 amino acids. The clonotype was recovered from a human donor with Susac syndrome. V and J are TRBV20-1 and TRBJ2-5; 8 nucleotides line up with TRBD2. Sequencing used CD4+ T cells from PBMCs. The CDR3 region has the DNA TGCAGTGCCCAGCACCGGGGGGGCCGGAGAGAGACCCAGTACTTC. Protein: CSAQHRGGRRETQYF.